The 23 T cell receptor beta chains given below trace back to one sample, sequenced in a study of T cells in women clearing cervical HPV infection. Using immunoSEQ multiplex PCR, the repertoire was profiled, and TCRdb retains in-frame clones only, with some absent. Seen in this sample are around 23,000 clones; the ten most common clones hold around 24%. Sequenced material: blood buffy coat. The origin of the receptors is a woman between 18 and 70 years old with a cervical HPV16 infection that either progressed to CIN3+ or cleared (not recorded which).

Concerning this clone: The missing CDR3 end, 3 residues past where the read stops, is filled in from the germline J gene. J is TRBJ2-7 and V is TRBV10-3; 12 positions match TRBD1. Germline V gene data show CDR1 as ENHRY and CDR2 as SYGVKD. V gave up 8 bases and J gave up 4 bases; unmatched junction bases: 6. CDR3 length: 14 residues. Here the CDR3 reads CAIRGGQGAYEQYF. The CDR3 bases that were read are TGTGCCATCCGGGGGGGACAGGGGGCTTACGAG.

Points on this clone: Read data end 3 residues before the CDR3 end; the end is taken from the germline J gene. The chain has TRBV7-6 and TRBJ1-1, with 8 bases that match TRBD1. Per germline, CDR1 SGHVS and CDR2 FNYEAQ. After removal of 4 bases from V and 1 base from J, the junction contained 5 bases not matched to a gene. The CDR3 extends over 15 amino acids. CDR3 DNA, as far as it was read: TGTGCCAGCAGCTCATACGGGACAGGGAACACTGAA. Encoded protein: CASSSYGTGNTE. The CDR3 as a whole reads CASSSYGTGNTEAFF.

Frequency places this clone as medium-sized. This CDR3 is CASRPLGTGVDEQFF. The sequenced CDR3 bases are TGTGCCAGCAGACCGCTGGGGACAGGGGTCGATGAG. The V and J genes are TRBV27 and TRBJ2-1; 10 bases align to TRBD1. The CDR3 extends 3 residues past the end of the read, so its final part is completed from the germline J gene. The CDR3 is 15 amino acids. The trim removed 6 bases at V and 8 bases at J, leaving 10 bases unmatched. The germline gives CDR1 MNHEY, CDR2 SMNVEV (reference sequence).

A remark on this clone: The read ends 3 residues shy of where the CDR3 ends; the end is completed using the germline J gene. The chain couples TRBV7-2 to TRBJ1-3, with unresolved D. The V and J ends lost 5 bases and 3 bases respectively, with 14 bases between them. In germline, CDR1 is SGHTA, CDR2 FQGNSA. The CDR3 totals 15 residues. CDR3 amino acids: CASSPGRGGGNTIYF. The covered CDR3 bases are TGTGCCAGCAGCCCAGGACGGGGTGGTGGAAACACC. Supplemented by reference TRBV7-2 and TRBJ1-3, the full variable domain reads GAGVSQSPSNKVTEKGKDVELRCDPISGHTALYWYRQSLGQGLEFLIYFQGNSAPDKSGLPSDRFSAERTGGSVSTLTIQRTQQEDSAVYLCASSPGRGGGNTIYFGEGSWLTVV.

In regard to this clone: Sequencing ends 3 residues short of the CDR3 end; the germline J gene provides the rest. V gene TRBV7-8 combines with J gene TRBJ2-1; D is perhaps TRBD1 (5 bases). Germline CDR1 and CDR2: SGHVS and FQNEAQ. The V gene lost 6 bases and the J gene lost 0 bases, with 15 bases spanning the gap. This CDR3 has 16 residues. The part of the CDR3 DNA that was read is TGTGCCAGCAGTGCATCCAAGGGGTTCTCCTACAATGAG. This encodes CASSASKGFSYNE. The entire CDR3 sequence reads CASSASKGFSYNEQFF.

The CDR3 protein is CASSSLYDRAQETQYF. CDR3 DNA (partial): TGCGCCAGCAGTTCCCTCTACGACAGGGCCCAAGAGACG. The V call is TRBV5-1, the J call TRBJ2-3; 7 positions agree with TRBD1. Read sequence stops 3 residues before the CDR3 end, and the germline J gene provides the missing end. Germline V gene lookup returns CDR1 SGHRS and CDR2 YFSETQ. CDR3 length equals 16 residues.

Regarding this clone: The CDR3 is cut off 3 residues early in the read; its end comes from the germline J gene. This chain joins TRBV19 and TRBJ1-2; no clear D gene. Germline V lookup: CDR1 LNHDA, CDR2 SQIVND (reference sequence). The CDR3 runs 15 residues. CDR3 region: CASSLLAGGYNDYTF. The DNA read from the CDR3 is TGTGCCAGTAGCCTACTAGCGGGAGGTTACAATGAC.

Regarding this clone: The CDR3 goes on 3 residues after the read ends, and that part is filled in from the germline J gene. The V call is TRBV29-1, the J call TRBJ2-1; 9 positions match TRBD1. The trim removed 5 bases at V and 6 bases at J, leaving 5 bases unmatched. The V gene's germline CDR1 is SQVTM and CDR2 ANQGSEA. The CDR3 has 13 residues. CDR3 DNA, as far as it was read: TGCAGCGTTACCGGGACAGGGTTCAATGAG. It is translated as CSVTGTGFNE. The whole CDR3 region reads CSVTGTGFNEQFF.

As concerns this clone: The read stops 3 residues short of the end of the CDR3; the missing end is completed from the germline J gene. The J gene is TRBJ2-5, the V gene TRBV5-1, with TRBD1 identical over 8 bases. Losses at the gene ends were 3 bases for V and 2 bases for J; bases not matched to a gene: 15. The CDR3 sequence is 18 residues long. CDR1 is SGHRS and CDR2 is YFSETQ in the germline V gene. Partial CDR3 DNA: TGCGCCAGCAGCTATATGTCGTTTGACAGGGGCCATCAAGAGACC. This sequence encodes CASSYMSFDRGHQET. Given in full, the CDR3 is CASSYMSFDRGHQETQYF.

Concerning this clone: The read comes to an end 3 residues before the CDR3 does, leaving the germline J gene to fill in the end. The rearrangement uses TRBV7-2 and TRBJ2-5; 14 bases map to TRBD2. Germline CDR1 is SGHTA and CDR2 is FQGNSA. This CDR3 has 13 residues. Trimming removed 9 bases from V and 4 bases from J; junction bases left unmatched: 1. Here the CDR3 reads CASGLAGGETQYF. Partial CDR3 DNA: TGTGCCAGTGGACTAGCGGGAGGAGAGACC.

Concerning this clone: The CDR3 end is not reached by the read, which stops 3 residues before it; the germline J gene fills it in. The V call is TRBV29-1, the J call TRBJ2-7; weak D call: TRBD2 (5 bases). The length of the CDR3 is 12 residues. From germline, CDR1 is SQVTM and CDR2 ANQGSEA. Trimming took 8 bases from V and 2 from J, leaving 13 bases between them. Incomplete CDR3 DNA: TGCAGCACTACTAGTGGCCCCTACGAG. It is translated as CSTTSGPYE. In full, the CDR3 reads CSTTSGPYEQYF.

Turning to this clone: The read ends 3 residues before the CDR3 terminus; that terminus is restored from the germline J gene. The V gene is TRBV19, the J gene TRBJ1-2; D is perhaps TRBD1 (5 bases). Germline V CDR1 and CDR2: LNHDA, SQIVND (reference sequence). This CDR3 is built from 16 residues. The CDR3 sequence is CASSVNSGRGNYDYTF. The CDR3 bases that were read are TGTGCCAGTAGTGTAAACAGCGGGAGGGGAAACTACGAC.

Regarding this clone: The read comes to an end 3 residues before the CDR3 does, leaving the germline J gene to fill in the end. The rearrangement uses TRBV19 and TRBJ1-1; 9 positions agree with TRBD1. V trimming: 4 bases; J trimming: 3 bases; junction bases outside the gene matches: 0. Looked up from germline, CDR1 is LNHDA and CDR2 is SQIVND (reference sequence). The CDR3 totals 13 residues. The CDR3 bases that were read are TGTGCCAGTAGTAGGGACAGGGACACTGAA. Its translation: CASSRDRDTE. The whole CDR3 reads CASSRDRDTEAFF.

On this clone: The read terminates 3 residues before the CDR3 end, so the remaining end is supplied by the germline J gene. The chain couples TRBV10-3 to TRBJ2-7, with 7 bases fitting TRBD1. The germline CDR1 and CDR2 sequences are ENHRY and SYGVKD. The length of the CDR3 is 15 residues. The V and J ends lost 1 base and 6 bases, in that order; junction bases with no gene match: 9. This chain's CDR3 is CAISELGDSAIEQYF. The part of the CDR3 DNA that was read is TGTGCCATCAGTGAGTTGGGGGACAGTGCTATCGAG.

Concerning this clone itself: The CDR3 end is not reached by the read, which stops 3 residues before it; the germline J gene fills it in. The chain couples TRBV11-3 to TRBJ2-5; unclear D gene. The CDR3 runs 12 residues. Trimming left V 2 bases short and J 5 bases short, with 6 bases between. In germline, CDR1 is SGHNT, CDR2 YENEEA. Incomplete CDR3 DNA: TGTGCCAGCAGCTTAACTGTGGAGACC. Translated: CASSLTVET. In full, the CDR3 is CASSLTVETQYF.

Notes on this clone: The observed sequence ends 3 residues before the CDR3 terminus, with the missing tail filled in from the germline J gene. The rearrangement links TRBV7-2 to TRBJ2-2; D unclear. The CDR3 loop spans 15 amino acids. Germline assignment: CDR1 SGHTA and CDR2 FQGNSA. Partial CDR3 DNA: TGTGCCAGCAGCAAAGGAAGTGCAACTAATGAAAAG. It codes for CASSKGSATNEK. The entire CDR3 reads CASSKGSATNEKLFF.

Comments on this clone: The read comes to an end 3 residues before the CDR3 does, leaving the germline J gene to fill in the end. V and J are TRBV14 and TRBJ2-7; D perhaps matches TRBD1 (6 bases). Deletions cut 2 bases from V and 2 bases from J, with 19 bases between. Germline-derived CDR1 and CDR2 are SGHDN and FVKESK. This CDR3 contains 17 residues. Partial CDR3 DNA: TGTGCCAGCAGCCAACTTTCAGGGGCAGCTTCCCCCTACGAG. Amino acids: CASSQLSGAASPYE. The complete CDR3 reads CASSQLSGAASPYEQYF.

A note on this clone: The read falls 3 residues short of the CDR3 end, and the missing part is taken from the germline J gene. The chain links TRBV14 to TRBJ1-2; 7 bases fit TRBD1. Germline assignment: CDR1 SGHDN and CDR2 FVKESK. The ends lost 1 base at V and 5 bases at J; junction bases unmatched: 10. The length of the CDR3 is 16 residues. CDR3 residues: CASSQVFGTDQYGYTF. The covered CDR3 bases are TGTGCCAGCAGCCAAGTTTTTGGGACAGACCAATATGGC.

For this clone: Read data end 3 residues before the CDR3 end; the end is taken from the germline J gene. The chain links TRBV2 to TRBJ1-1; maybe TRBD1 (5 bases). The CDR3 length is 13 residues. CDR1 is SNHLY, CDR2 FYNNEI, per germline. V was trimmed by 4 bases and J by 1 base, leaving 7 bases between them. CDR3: CASSGDRNTEAFF. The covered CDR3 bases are TGTGCCAGCAGTGGTGACAGGAACACTGAA.

The sequenced CDR3 bases are TGTGCCAGTAGTACACTCGGCAGGGGAAGCACAGATACG. It translates to CASSTLGRGSTDT. The CDR3 in its entirety is CASSTLGRGSTDTQYF. V and J are TRBV19 and TRBJ2-3; a weak D match, TRBD1 (6 bases). The DNA ends 3 residues before the CDR3 does, and the rest of the CDR3 is filled in from the germline J gene. Trimming shortened V by 4 bases and J by 0 bases, and 14 bases separated the two germline ends. CDR1 and CDR2 from the germline V gene are LNHDA and SQIVND (reference sequence). CDR3 size: 16 residues.

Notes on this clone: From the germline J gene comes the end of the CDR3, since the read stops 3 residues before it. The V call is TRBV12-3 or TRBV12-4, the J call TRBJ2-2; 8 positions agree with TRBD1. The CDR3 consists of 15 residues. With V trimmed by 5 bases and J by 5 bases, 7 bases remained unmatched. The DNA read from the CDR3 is TGTGCCAGCAGTCCTGGACAGGGTGGAACCGGGGAG. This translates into CASSPGQGGTGE. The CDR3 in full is CASSPGQGGTGELFF.

The sequenced CDR3 bases are TGTGCCATCAGTGAGTCCAAAGGGACAACCTACGAG. Its protein is CAISESKGTTYE. The entire CDR3 is CAISESKGTTYEQYF. This rearrangement joins TRBV10-3 to TRBJ2-7; weak D call: TRBD1 (6 bases). The DNA ends 3 residues before the CDR3 does, and the rest of the CDR3 is filled in from the germline J gene. This CDR3 region has 15 residues. Germline V gene sequence: CDR1 ENHRY, CDR2 SYGVKD. Between the trimmed V and J ends, which lost 0 bases and 2 bases, there was a span of 11 bases.

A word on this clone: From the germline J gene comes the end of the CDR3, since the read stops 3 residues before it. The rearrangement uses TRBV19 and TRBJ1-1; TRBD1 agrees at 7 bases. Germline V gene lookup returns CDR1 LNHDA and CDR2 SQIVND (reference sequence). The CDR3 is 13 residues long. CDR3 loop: CASSGQVFAEAFF. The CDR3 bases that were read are TGTGCCAGTAGTGGACAGGTCTTTGCGGAA.